The 19 T cell receptor beta chains below were found in one sample sequenced in a study of regulatory T cells in long-lasting Graves disease. As to time point: persistent/refractory GD, antithyroid drugs over 5 years with positive TRAb. From RNA extracted from PBMCs, the TCR library was made. iRepertoire HTBI primers and Arm-PCR of CDR3 regions built TCR beta libraries. TCRdb re-called the multiplex PCR reads through MiXCR, storing one row per CDR3 protein. Among some 450,000 distinct CDR3 sequences listed, about a quarter were seen once. Sequences were derived from peripheral blood mononuclear cells (PBMCs), sampled when the disease was refractory, from a patient treated with antithyroid drugs. These receptors originate from a female donor with Graves disease.

The rearrangement joins TRBV6-9 to TRBJ2-2; D perhaps matches TRBD2 (5 bases). Germline lookup yields CDR1 MNHGY and CDR2 SVAAGI. V lost 4 bases to trimming and J lost 5 bases, with 23 bases between them. This CDR3 has 18 residues. The CDR3 DNA sequence: TGTGCCAGCAGTTTCCGTTCTTCTACTAGTCCGGGGACCGGGGAGCTGTTTTTT. As protein: CASSFRSSTSPGTGELFF.

The sample holds a few counts of this clonotype. V and J are TRBV3-1 and TRBJ2-6; D is unclear. Trimming took off 0 bases at V and 0 bases at J, with 3 bases between the two ends. Germline CDR1 is LGHDT and CDR2 is YNNKEL (reference sequence). CDR3 length: 15 residues. The CDR3 is CASSQEASGANVLTF. CDR3 nucleotides: TGTGCCAGCAGCCAAGAGGCCTCTGGGGCCAACGTCCTGACTTTC.

This clonotype was counted many times. This CDR3 is CASSSRRWGGGQPQHF. Here the CDR3 DNA reads TGTGCCAGCAGTTCTCGCCGGTGGGGAGGGGGCCAGCCCCAGCATTTT. This chain connects TRBV28 to TRBJ1-5, with TRBD1 matching 7 bases. Looked up from germline, CDR1 is MDHEN and CDR2 is SYDVKM. This CDR3 is built from 16 residues. After removal of 4 bases from V and 7 bases from J, the junction contained 13 bases not matched to a gene.

This clonotype turned up a few times. V gene TRBV7-2 combines with J gene TRBJ1-5, with D possibly being TRBD1 (5 bases). Trimming took off 1 base at V and 8 bases at J, with 12 bases between the two ends. The CDR3 covers 14 residues. Germline V lookup: CDR1 SGHTA, CDR2 FQGNSA. CDR3 region: CASSLDNRGEPQHF. CDR3 coding DNA: TGTGCCAGCAGCTTAGACAATCGGGGGGAGCCCCAGCATTTT.

The chain is built from TRBV20-1 and TRBJ1-3, with D maybe TRBD1 (6 bases). Trimming shortened V by 3 bases and J by 0 bases, and 12 bases separated the two germline ends. Germline V gives CDR1 DFQATT, CDR2 SNEGSKA (reference sequence). This CDR3 contains 15 residues. The CDR3 sequence: CSASSPDSSGNTIYF. The CDR3 DNA reads TGCAGTGCTAGCTCTCCGGACAGCTCTGGAAACACCATATATTTT.

In this sample, this clonotype turned up many times. The chain joins TRBV15 to TRBJ1-2; 10 positions match TRBD1. With 0 bases clipped from V and 8 bases from J, the junction kept 9 bases outside the gene matches. CDR3 size: 16 residues. CDR1 is LNHNV and CDR2 is YYDKDF in the germline V gene (reference sequence). The CDR3 DNA follows: TGTGCCACCAGCAGAGACGGGACAGGGGCGTCTCGAGGCTACACCTTC. This encodes CATSRDGTGASRGYTF.

The chain has TRBV5-1 and TRBJ2-7, with D possibly being TRBD2 (7 bases). The CDR3 is 14 amino acids. V lost 2 bases, J lost 6 bases, and 15 bases lay in between. CDR1 is SGHRS, CDR2 YFSETQ, per germline. The CDR3 spells CASSFSGGAGEQYF. The CDR3 DNA is TGCGCCAGCAGCTTTTCGGGGGGCGCGGGCGAGCAGTACTTC.

This clonotype has ten or more counts. This rearrangement joins TRBV20-1 to TRBJ2-5; D perhaps matches TRBD2 (6 bases). The CDR3 extends over 14 amino acids. The ends were cut back, 2 bases at V and 0 bases at J, with 10 bases in the middle. Germline-derived CDR1 and CDR2 are DFQATT and SNEGSKA (reference sequence). CDR3 coding DNA: TGCAGTGCTAGATTGGACTACAACCAAGAGACCCAGTACTTC. This translates into CSARLDYNQETQYF.

This chain connects TRBV24-1 to TRBJ2-2, with TRBD1 matching 9 bases. After removal of 4 bases from V and 6 bases from J, the junction contained 14 bases not matched to a gene. The germline gives CDR1 KGHDR, CDR2 SFDVKD. This CDR3 comprises 18 residues. The chain's CDR3 is CATSDSRDPGQGPGELFF. CDR3 sequence (DNA): TGTGCCACCAGTGACTCAAGGGACCCGGGACAGGGACCCGGGGAGCTGTTTTTT.

J is TRBJ1-2 and V is TRBV7-2; 7 bases match TRBD1. This CDR3 has 15 residues. The trim removed 3 bases at V and 4 bases at J, leaving 8 bases unmatched. Germline CDR1 is SGHTA and CDR2 is FQGNSA. The CDR3 reads CASSLTGLEAYGYTF. CDR3 nucleotide sequence: TGTGCCAGCAGCTTGACAGGGCTTGAAGCCTATGGCTACACCTTC.

This clonotype has a count of ten or more. This chain connects TRBV6-1 to TRBJ1-2; a weak D match, TRBD1 (5 bases). CDR1 is MNHNS, CDR2 SASEGT, per germline. V shed 6 bases and J shed 5 bases, with 16 bases lying between them. The CDR3 has 14 residues. CDR3 loop: CASRPLVTGYGYTF. CDR3 sequence (DNA): TGTGCCAGCAGGCCCCTTGTTACAGGTTATGGCTACACCTTC.

The rearrangement uses TRBV7-9 and TRBJ2-5, with TRBD1 matching over 9 bases. The length of the CDR3 is 13 residues. The V segment lost 8 bases and the J segment 5 bases; nucleotides outside the gene matches: 6. Germline CDR1 SEHNR, CDR2 FQNEAQ (reference sequence). The DNA of the CDR3 is TGTGCCAGCTCCGGGACAGGGTATGAGACCCAGTACTTC. Its translation: CASSGTGYETQYF.

This chain connects TRBV5-6 to TRBJ1-1; no clear D. The CDR3 length is 15 residues. The germline gives CDR1 SGHDT, CDR2 YYEEEE. With 0 bases removed from V and 6 bases from J, the gap between germline ends came to 15 bases. DNA of the CDR3: TGTGCCAGCAGCTTGGATCAAGGGTGGAGGGCTGAAGCTTTCTTT. This codes for CASSLDQGWRAEAFF.

This chain connects TRBV28 to TRBJ2-2, with TRBD1 matching over 7 bases. The V gene's germline CDR1 is MDHEN and CDR2 SYDVKM. The V segment lost 6 bases and the J segment 3 bases; nucleotides outside the gene matches: 4. This CDR3 is 14 amino acids long. Written as DNA, the CDR3 is TGTGCCAGCAGCTGGGGACAGCACACCGGGGAGCTGTTTTTT. It specifies CASSWGQHTGELFF.

This clonotype was counted only a few times. The V and J genes are TRBV6-1 and TRBJ1-1, with D tentatively TRBD1 (6 bases). CDR3 size: 14 residues. In germline, CDR1 is MNHNS, CDR2 SASEGT. Between the trimmed V and J ends, which lost 9 bases and 7 bases, there was a span of 21 bases. Here the CDR3 DNA reads TGTGCCAGTAAAACGGGACACAGGTCAAGTGAAGCTTTCTTT. Translated, it gives CASKTGHRSSEAFF.

The V call is TRBV7-9, the J call TRBJ1-2; D is unclear. Germline V gene sequence: CDR1 SEHNR, CDR2 FQNEAQ (reference sequence). The CDR3 spans 13 residues. Between the trimmed V and J ends, which lost 5 bases and 5 bases, there was a span of 12 bases. The CDR3 reads CASSGNSLYGYTF. CDR3 DNA: TGTGCCAGCAGCGGCAATTCACTATATGGCTACACCTTC. Variable domain in full (rest from reference TRBV7-9 and TRBJ1-2): DTGVSQNPRHKITKRGQNVTFRCDPISEHNRLYWYRQTLGQGPEFLTYFQNEAQLEKSRLLSDRFSAERPKGSFSTLEIQRTEQGDSAMYLCASSGNSLYGYTFGSGTRLTVV.

This chain joins TRBV6-1 and TRBJ1-1; 10 positions agree with TRBD1. Unmatched junction bases numbered 5, after V lost 5 bases and J lost 5 bases. The CDR3 length is 14 residues. Germline CDR1 MNHNS, CDR2 SASEGT. The CDR3 coding sequence is TGTGCCAGCAGTCAGACAGGGGGCTGGACTGAAGCTTTCTTT. This gives the protein CASSQTGGWTEAFF.

This clonotype came up a few times. The chain combines TRBV20-1 with TRBJ1-4; TRBD1 matches at 10 bases. V trimming: 0 bases; J trimming: 7 bases; junction bases outside the gene matches: 11. The CDR3 consists of 17 residues. Germline V lookup: CDR1 DFQATT, CDR2 SNEGSKA (reference sequence). The CDR3 loop reads CSARDPNWTGGGEKLFF. CDR3 nucleotides: TGCAGTGCTAGAGATCCGAACTGGACAGGGGGAGGTGAAAAACTGTTTTTT.

This sequence joins TRBV5-1 and TRBJ2-5; 7 positions agree with TRBD1. CDR3 size: 13 residues. Per the germline V gene, CDR1 is SGHRS and CDR2 is YFSETQ. V lost 4 bases and J lost 5; bases outside the gene matches: 5. In DNA, the CDR3 is TGCGCCAGCAGCAAGGGACAGTCGGAGACCCAGTACTTC. As protein: CASSKGQSETQYF. Looking up the rest from reference TRBV5-1 and TRBJ2-5 gives the full variable domain: KAGVTQTPRYLIKTRGQQVTLSCSPISGHRSVSWYQQTPGQGLQFLFEYFSETQRNKGNFPGRFSGRQFSNSRSEMNVSTLELGDSALYLCASSKGQSETQYFGPGTRLLVL.